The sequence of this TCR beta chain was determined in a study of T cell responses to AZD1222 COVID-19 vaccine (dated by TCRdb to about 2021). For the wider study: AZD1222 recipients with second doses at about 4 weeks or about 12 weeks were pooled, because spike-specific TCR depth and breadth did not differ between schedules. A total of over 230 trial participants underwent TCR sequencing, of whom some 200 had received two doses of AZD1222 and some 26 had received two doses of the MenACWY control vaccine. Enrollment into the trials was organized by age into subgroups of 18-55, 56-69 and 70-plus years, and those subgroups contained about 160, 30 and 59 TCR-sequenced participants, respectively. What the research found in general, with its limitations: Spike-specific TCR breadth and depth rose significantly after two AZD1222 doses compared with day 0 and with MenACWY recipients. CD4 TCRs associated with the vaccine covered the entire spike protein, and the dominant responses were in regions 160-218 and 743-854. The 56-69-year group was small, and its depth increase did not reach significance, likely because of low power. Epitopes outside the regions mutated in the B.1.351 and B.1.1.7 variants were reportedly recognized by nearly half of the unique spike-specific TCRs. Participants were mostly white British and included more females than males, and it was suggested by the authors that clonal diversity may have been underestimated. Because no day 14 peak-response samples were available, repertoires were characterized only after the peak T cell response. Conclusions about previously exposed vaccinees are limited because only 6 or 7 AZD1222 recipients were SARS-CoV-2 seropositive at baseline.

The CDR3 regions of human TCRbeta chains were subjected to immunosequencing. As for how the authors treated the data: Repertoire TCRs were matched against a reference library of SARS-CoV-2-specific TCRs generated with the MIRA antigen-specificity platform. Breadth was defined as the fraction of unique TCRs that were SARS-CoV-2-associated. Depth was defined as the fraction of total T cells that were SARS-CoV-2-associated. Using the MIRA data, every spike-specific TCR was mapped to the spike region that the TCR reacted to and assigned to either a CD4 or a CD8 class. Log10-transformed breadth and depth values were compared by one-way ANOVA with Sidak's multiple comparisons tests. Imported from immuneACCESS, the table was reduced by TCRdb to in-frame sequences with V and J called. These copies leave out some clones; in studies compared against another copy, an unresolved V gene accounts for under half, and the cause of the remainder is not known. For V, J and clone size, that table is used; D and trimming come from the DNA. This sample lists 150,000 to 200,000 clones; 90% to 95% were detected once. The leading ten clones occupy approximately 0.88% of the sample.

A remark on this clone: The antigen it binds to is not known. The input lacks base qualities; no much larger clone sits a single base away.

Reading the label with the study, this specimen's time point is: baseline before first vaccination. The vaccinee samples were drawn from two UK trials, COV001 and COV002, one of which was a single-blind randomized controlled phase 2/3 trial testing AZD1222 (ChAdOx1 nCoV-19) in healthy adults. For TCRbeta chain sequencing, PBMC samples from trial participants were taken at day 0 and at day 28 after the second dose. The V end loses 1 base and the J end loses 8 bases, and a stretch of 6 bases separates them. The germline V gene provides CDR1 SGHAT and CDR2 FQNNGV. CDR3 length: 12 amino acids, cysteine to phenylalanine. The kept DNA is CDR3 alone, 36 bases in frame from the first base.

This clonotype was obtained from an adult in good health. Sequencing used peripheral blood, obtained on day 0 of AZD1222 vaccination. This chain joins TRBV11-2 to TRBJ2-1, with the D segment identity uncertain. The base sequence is TGTGCCAGCAGCTTAGTTAGGTATGAGCAGTTCTTC. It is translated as CASSLVRYEQFF.